A single sample gave rise to the 15 T cell receptor beta chains below, sequenced in a study of blood T cell repertoires in COVID-19. Assay used: immunoSEQ multiplex PCR; TCRdb lists only in-frame clones, some missing. This table holds around 260,000 clones, 85% to 90% found once. Material for sequencing was peripheral blood. Every receptor here comes from a man younger than 45 with acute or convalescent COVID-19.

The chain couples TRBV2 to TRBJ2-7; D may be TRBD2 (6 bases). Germline-derived CDR1 and CDR2 are SNHLY and FYNNEI. The CDR3 consists of 14 residues. Trimming removed 8 bases from V and 3 bases from J, with 17 bases in between. The CDR3 DNA reads TGTGCCAGCCAACCCCCGGGAGCCCTCTACGAGCAGTACTTC. Its protein product is CASQPPGALYEQYF.

The chain links TRBV3-1 (or the pseudogene TRBV3-2) to TRBJ2-5, with D maybe TRBD2 (6 bases). V lost 3 bases and J 4 bases, leaving 21 bases between the germline ends. Germline CDR1 reads LGHDT; CDR2 reads YNNKEL (reference sequence). The CDR3 spans 17 residues. The CDR3 protein is CASSHTPPGLRRETQYF. CDR3 DNA sequence: TGTGCCAGCAGCCACACGCCCCCGGGACTCCGAAGAGAGACCCAGTACTTC.

The J gene is TRBJ2-1, the V gene TRBV28; D gene uncertain. This CDR3 contains 11 residues. Germline V gives CDR1 MDHEN, CDR2 SYDVKM. With 6 bases removed from V and 8 bases from J, the gap between germline ends came to 8 bases. This chain's CDR3 is CASSNRYEQFF. CDR3 in DNA: TGTGCCAGCAGCAACCGGTATGAGCAGTTCTTC. The whole variable domain, filled in from reference TRBV28 and TRBJ2-1, reads DVKVTQSSRYLVKRTGEKVFLECVQDMDHENMFWYRQDPGLGLRLIYFSYDVKMKEKGDIPEGYSVSREKKERFSLILESASTNQTSMYLCASSNRYEQFFGPGTRLTVL.

The chain joins TRBV24-1 to TRBJ2-1; 10 nucleotides agree with TRBD1. The CDR3 totals 14 residues. CDR1 is KGHDR, CDR2 SFDVKD, per germline. With V trimmed by 2 bases and J by 6 bases, 0 bases remained unmatched. The chain's CDR3 is CATSDWTGGNEQFF. The CDR3 bases are TGTGCCACCAGTGATTGGACAGGGGGCAATGAGCAGTTCTTC.

The chain employs TRBV10-1 and TRBJ2-1; D uncertain. The CDR3 contains 17 residues. Trimming took 3 bases from V and 6 from J, leaving 21 bases between them. In germline, CDR1 is WNHNN, CDR2 SYGVQD (reference sequence). The DNA for the CDR3 is TGCGCCAGCAGTGAAAGGCTGGGTTTCTCCCGACTCAATGAGCAGTTCTTC. Protein product: CASSERLGFSRLNEQFF.

V is TRBV4-1 and J is TRBJ1-2, with D perhaps TRBD1 (6 bases). CDR1 and CDR2 from the germline V gene are MGHRA and YSYEKL. Trimming took off 3 bases at V and 1 base at J, with 12 bases between the two ends. The CDR3 has 15 amino acids. Here the CDR3 reads CASSHTGTINYGYTF. The CDR3 DNA sequence: TGCGCCAGCAGCCACACAGGGACCATTAACTATGGCTACACCTTC.

The chain couples TRBV6-5 to TRBJ2-3, with 9 bases fitting TRBD1. The germline V gene encodes CDR1 MNHEY and CDR2 SVGAGI. CDR3 length equals 15 residues. The junction had 2 bases not matched to a gene; V was cut back by 2 bases and J by 2 bases. The CDR3 DNA follows: TGTGCCAGCAGTTACGGGACAGGGACCACAGATACGCAGTATTTT. This encodes CASSYGTGTTDTQYF.

The V and J genes are TRBV6-6 and TRBJ2-6; tentative D call: TRBD1 (5 bases). Germline CDR1 is MNHNY and CDR2 is SVGAGI (reference sequence). The V gene lost 6 bases and the J gene lost 3 bases, with 9 bases spanning the gap. CDR3 length: 14 amino acids. CDR3 nucleotides: TGTGCCAGCAGCGTAGGGGTTGGGGCCAACGTCCTGACTTTC. Translation gives CASSVGVGANVLTF.

J is TRBJ2-7 and V is TRBV6-5, with 9 bases lining up with TRBD1. This CDR3 is built from 15 residues. The germline gives CDR1 MNHEY, CDR2 SVGAGI. The V gene end was trimmed by 6 bases and the J gene end by 2 bases; junction bases not matched to a gene: 8. The CDR3 DNA reads as TGTGCCAGCAGAACCCGGACAGGGGCGACCTACGAGCAGTACTTC. Its protein is CASRTRTGATYEQYF.

The CDR3 DNA reads as TGTGCCAGCAGTTTCAGTTCCGTAAGCAATCAGCCCCAGCATTTT. Residues: CASSFSSVSNQPQHF. The chain couples TRBV27 to TRBJ1-5; D is ambiguous. V was pared by 3 bases and J by 1 base, with 10 bases between. CDR1 and CDR2 from the germline V gene are MNHEY and SMNVEV (reference sequence). This CDR3 is built from 15 residues.

V is TRBV6-1 and J is TRBJ2-5; 9 positions match TRBD1. After removal of 2 bases from V and 5 bases from J, the junction contained 9 bases not matched to a gene. The CDR3 spans 16 residues. Germline V gene lookup returns CDR1 MNHNS and CDR2 SASEGT. CDR3 amino acids: CASSEQTGGLGETQYF. CDR3 sequence (DNA): TGTGCCAGCAGTGAACAGACAGGGGGGCTCGGCGAGACCCAGTACTTC.

The chain carries TRBV20-1 and TRBJ2-3, with a possible D match to TRBD1 (5 bases). CDR1 and CDR2 (germline): DFQATT, SNEGSKA (reference sequence). The CDR3 totals 16 residues. V lost 3 bases and J 0 bases, leaving 16 bases between the germline ends. The CDR3 loop is CSASFWGGVSTDTQYF. The CDR3 bases are TGCAGTGCTAGTTTCTGGGGCGGAGTTAGCACAGATACGCAGTATTTT.

The genes are TRBV3-1 (or the pseudogene TRBV3-2) and TRBJ1-4; 7 nucleotides line up with TRBD1. With 2 bases clipped from V and 0 bases from J, the junction kept 6 bases outside the gene matches. CDR3 length equals 17 residues. Germline-derived CDR1 and CDR2 are LGHDT and YNNKEL (reference sequence). As DNA, the CDR3 is TGTGCCAGCAGCCAATTCTACACAGGGGCAACTAATGAAAAACTGTTTTTT. This encodes CASSQFYTGATNEKLFF.

The CDR3 region is CASSQVRVYEQYF. The CDR3 DNA is TGTGCCAGCAGCCAAGTTAGAGTCTACGAGCAGTACTTC. The V gene is TRBV14, the J gene TRBJ2-7; D call uncertain. Germline-derived CDR1 and CDR2 are SGHDN and FVKESK. The CDR3 length is 13 residues. Trimming removed 1 base at V and 3 bases at J, with 7 bases between. The whole variable domain, remainder taken from reference TRBV14 and TRBJ2-7, is EAGVTQFPSHSVIEKGQTVTLRCDPISGHDNLYWYRRVMGKEIKFLLHFVKESKQDESGMPNNRFLAERTGGTYSTLKVQPAELEDSGVYFCASSQVRVYEQYFGPGTRLTVT.

This chain connects TRBV30 to TRBJ1-6, with 9 bases lining up with TRBD1. Germline V gene data show CDR1 as GTSNPN and CDR2 as SVGIG (reference sequence). The trim removed 3 bases at V and 9 bases at J, leaving 9 bases unmatched. CDR3 length: 15 residues. The CDR3 sequence is CAWSPGQGRFSPLHF. DNA for the CDR3: TGTGCCTGGAGCCCAGGACAGGGGAGGTTTTCACCCCTCCACTTT. Using reference TRBV30 and TRBJ1-6 for the parts outside the CDR3, the full variable domain is SQTIHQWPATLVQPVGSPLSLECTVEGTSNPNLYWYRQAAGRGLQLLFYSVGIGQISSEVPQNLSASRPQDRQFILSSKKLLLSDSGFYLCAWSPGQGRFSPLHFGNGTRLTVT.